The clone carrying this T cell receptor beta chain has a count of ten or more. This entry is derived from a study of neurological immune-mediated disorders. CDR1 and CDR2 from the germline V gene are SEHNR and FQNEAQ (reference sequence). The CDR3 has 12 residues. Deletions cut 1 base from V and 6 bases from J, with 4 bases between. It was by 5'RACE with 10-nucleotide random UMIs that the cDNA was made. TCRdb recomputed calls from the 5' RACE reads with MiXCR, one row per CDR3 protein. Here the sample spans 80,000 to 95,000 distinct CDR3 sequences, roughly 3.5% being singletons. Sequenced: PBMCs. The clonotype comes from a woman in her 50s with multiple sclerosis. J is TRBJ2-1 and V is TRBV7-9, with D unclear. CDR3 bases: TGTGCCAGCAGCTTAGATGGCAATGAGCAGTTCTTC. As protein: CASSLDGNEQFF.